The present entry profiles one T cell receptor (beta chain) with its context. The target antigen is unknown. Other DNA sequences in this sample translate to the same CDR3. The study drew its donors from healthy HIV-negative adults without recent acute infections or vaccinations. All participating donors were Caucasian adults from Nashville, Tennessee. The authors divided CD4+ cells into CD45RA+ naive and CD45RA-negative memory subsets. The method was immunoSEQ multiplex PCR; TCRdb's version includes in-frame clones alone and lacks a portion of them. The sample yields roughly 2 million clones, around 95% seen once. These data are taken from a study of shared clonotypes between healthy human individuals. The CDR3 is 12 amino acids. Germline CDR1 is SNHLY and CDR2 is FYNNEI. V lost 4 bases, J lost 4 bases, and 7 bases lay in between. Findings of the study overall: Across a handful of donors, naive CD4 shared 4.5% to 6%, naive CD8 less than 4%, memory CD4 less than 2.5%, memory CD8 0.4% to 0.5%.

The source is a young man in good health. This chain links TRBV2 with TRBJ1-1, with D tentatively TRBD1 (5 bases). The sequencing input was naive CD4+ T cells sorted from blood. Sample subset: CD45RA+ positively selected. The CDR3 DNA follows: TGTGCCAGCAGTGGGAGGGGCACTGAAGCTTTCTTT. Protein: CASSGRGTEAFF.